The T cell receptor beta chain described here comes from a study of T cells in tumors after PD-1 blockade (dated by TCRdb to the late 2010s). Describing the broader study: Exclusion criteria were prior checkpoint blockade, use of systemic immunosuppressants, or recent radiotherapy or other anti-cancer therapy within 4 weeks. Ongoing daily vismodegib 150 mg was also given to a subset of patients during anti-PD-1 treatment. Tumor samples averaged 26,066 TCR templates (range roughly 500-99,264) and more than 6,000 unique clonotypes, around 20-fold deeper than single-cell TCR sequencing. Patients received pembrolizumab 200 mg every 3 weeks or cemiplimab 350 mg every 2 weeks. The study performed paired single-cell RNA and TCR sequencing on site-matched tumors from BCC or SCC patients before and after anti-PD-1 therapy. RECIST version 1.1 was used to evaluate clinical response. Overall study outcomes, separate from this receptor: About two fifths of TCR clonotypes from the tumor were detected in blood, and certain novel exhausted tumor clones were present in blood collected before treatment, which suggests recruitment from the periphery. Where the novel T cell clones came from was not identified, and possible sources could include lymphoid organs or rare unexpanded clones inside the tumor or in the tumor periphery. Clonal replacement appeared only between pre- and post-treatment samples, not between two pre-treatment samples, arguing against biopsy timing or location artifacts. Exhausted CD8+ clones expanded after therapy were found to be mostly novel clonotypes undetected pre-treatment, suggesting clonal replacement rather than reinvigoration of pre-existing clones.

The immunoSEQ platform was used to carry out deep TCRbeta sequencing. Regarding the original processing steps: For further analysis, only productive rearrangements were exported from the immunoSEQ Analyzer. A two-sided binomial test with a Bonferroni-corrected P below 0.01 was used to call clones that significantly expanded or contracted between timepoints. T cell phenotypes were assigned to bulk TCRbeta clonotypes by matching the clonotypes to single-cell RNA+TCR-seq clones with the same TCRbeta sequence. Clone enrichment in tumor was calculated as tumor frequency divided by PBMC frequency from bulk TCR sequencing. TCRs were grouped by GLIPH into specificity groups, defined as clusters of distinct TCRs likely recognizing common antigens via shared CDR3 motifs. The immuneACCESS repertoire file appears here via TCRdb, limited to in-frame rearrangements. These files lack a portion of the clones; in checked studies, under half of the deficit traces to unresolved V genes, and the cause of the others is not known. That table supplies the V and J calls and clone size; D and trimming were determined from the DNA. The sample table records 4,000 to 5,000 clones; about 73% of these occur just once. The ten largest make up approximately 7.8% of the sample.

Deletion took 3 bases off V and 4 bases off J, with a span of 15 bases between the germline ends. The CDR3 runs 16 amino acids, cysteine and phenylalanine included. The entry retains the CDR3 DNA only, 48 bases that are in frame from base 1. Based on the germline V gene, the CDR1 and CDR2 sequences are LGHNA and YNFKEQ. The time point tag for this specimen amounts to: first of two pre-therapy site-matched biopsies two to three months apart. Before and after PD-1 blockade, tumor biopsies came from the same primary tumor, making the samples site-matched. Genomic DNA extracted from tumor biopsies or peripheral blood was used for bulk TCRbeta sequencing, with input ranging from about 616 ng to 6,500 ng. Leftover biopsy material went through bulk TCRbeta sequencing, with the goal of boosting sensitivity for rare clonotypes relative to single-cell TCR sequencing. Every patient had histologically proven advanced or metastatic basal or squamous cell carcinoma and was a poor candidate for surgical resection. The basal cell carcinoma cohort was made up of roughly eleven patients, and bulk tumor TCR sequencing was performed for roughly 8 of these patients. Fresh biopsies were taken from the primary tumor site, and part of the biopsy material was kept in RNAlater for exome and bulk TCR sequencing.

This clone has a handful of counts. There is no known antigen for this receptor. No much larger clone is present one base from it, and per-base qualities are unavailable. The chain is assembled from TRBV4-2 and TRBJ1-4; there is no confident call for the D gene. The source is a human donor with basal cell carcinoma. The sequences come from tumor tissue, collected before anti-PD-1 treatment. The sequenced DNA is TGTGCCAGCAGCCAGGCCGGGGTAGGGCTTAATGAAAAACTGTTTTTT. It specifies CASSQAGVGLNEKLFF.